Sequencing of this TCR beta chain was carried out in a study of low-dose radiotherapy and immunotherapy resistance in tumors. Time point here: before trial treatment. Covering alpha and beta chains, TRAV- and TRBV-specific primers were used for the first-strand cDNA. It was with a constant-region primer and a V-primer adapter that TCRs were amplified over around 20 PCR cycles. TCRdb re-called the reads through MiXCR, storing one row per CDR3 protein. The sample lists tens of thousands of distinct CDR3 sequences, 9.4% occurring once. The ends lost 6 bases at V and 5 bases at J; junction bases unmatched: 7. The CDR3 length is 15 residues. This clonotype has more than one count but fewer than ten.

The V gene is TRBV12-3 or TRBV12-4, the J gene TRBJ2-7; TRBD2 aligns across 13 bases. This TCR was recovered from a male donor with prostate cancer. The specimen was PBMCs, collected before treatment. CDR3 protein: CASSLGLAGENEQYF. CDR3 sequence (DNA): TGTGCCAGCAGCCTCGGACTAGCGGGAGAAAACGAGCAGTACTTC.